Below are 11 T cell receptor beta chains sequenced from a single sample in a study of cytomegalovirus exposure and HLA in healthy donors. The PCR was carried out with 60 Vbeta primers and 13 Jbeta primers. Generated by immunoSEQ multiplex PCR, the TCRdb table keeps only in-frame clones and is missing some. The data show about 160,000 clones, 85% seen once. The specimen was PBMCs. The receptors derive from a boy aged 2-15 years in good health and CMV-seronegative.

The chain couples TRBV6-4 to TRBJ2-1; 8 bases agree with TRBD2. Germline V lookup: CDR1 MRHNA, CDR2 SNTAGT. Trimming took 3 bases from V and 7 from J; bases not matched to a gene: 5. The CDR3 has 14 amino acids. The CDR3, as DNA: TGTGCCAGCAGTGAAGCGGGGGCAAGAAATGAGCAGTTCTTC. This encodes CASSEAGARNEQFF.

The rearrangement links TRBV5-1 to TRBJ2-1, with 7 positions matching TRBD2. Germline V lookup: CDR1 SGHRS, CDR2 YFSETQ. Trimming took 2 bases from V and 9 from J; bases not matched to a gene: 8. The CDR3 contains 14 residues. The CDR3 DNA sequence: TGCGCCAGCAGCTTCACTATGGGAGGGCCTGAGCAGTTCTTC. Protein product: CASSFTMGGPEQFF.

CDR3 in amino acids: CASSLRDYPSSYNEQFF. Written as DNA, the CDR3 is TGTGCCAGCAGCCTCCGGGACTACCCGAGCTCCTACAATGAGCAGTTCTTC. The rearrangement joins TRBV7-2 to TRBJ2-1; 7 bases are a match to TRBD2. Germline assignment: CDR1 SGHTA and CDR2 FQGNSA. CDR3 length: 17 amino acids. V was pared by 5 bases and J by 0 bases, with 10 bases of the junction left unmatched.

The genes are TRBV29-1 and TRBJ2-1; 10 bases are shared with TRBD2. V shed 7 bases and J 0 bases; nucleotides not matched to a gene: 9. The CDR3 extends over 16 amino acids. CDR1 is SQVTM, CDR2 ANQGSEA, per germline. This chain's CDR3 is CSEPLAGGSSYNEQFF. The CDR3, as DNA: TGCAGCGAACCCTTAGCGGGGGGTAGCTCCTACAATGAGCAGTTCTTC.

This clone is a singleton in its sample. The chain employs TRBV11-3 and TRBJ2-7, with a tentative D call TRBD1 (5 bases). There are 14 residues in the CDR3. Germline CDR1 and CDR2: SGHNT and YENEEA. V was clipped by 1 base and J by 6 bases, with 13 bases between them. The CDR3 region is CASSLGQGSTEQYF. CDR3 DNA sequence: TGTGCCAGCAGCTTAGGGCAGGGCAGCACCGAGCAGTACTTC.

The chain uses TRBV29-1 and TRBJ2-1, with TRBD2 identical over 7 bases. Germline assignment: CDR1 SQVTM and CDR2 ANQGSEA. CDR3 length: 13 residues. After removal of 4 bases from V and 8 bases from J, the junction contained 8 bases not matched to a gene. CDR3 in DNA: TGCAGCGTTGTCGGGGGGTGGTCGGATGAGCAGTTCTTC. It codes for CSVVGGWSDEQFF.

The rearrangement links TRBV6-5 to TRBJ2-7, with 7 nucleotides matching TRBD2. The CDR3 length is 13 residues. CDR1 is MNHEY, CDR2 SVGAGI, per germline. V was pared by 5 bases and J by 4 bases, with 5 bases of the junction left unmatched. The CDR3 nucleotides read TGTGCCAGCAGTCTATCGCGGGGGTACGAGCAGTACGTC. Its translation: CASSLSRGYEQYV.

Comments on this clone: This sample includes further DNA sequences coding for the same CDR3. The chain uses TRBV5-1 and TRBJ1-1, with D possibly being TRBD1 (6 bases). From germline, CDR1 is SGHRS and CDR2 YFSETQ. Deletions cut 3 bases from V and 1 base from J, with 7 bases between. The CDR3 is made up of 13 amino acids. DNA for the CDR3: TGCGCCAGCAGCTCCAGGGGGAACACTGAAGCTTTCTTT. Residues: CASSSRGNTEAFF.

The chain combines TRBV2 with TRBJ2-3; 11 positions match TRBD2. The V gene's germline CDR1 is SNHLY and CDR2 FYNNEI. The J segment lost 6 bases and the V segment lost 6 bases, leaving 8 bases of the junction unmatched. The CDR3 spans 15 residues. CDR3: CASRQLAGAVDTQYF. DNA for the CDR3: TGTGCCAGCAGGCAACTAGCGGGAGCGGTGGATACGCAGTATTTT. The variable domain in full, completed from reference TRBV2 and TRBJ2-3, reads EPEVTQTPSHQVTQMGQEVILRCVPISNHLYFYWYRQILGQKVEFLVSFYNNEISEKSEIFDDQFSVERPDGSNFTLKIRSTKLEDSAMYFCASRQLAGAVDTQYFGPGTRLTVL.

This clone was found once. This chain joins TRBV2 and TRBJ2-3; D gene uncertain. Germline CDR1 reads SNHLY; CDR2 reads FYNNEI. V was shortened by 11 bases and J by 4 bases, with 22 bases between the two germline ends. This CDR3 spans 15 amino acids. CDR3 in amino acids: CAGVSLEVEPDTQYF. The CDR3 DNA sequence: TGTGCCGGTGTATCACTTGAGGTCGAGCCAGATACGCAGTATTTT.

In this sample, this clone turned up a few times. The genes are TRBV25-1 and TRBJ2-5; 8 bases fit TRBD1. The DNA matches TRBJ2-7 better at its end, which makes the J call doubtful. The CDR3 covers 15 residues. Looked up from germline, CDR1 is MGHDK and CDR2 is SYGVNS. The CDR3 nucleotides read TGTGCCAGCAGTGATCCCGGGACAGGACCGTACGAGCAGTACTTC. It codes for CASSDPGTGPYEQYF.